What follows are 8 T cell receptor beta chains derived from one specimen sequenced in a study of Ad26.COV2.S vaccination and SARS-CoV-2 variants. Treatment indicated: 19 received Ad26.COV2.S at low or high dose, single or two shots; 5 received placebo; per-sample allocation not given. All samples were drawn on day 63, counting from the first vaccine or placebo injection. TCRdb's copy holds only in-frame clones and misses some; the assay was immunoSEQ multiplex PCR. The sample lists fewer than 400,000 clones, about 88% seen once, with approximately 1.9% in the top ten. The sequences come from peripheral blood, collected in a trial of Ad26.COV2.S vaccine versus placebo. These receptor sequences come from a person aged 18 to 59 who received the Ad26.COV2.S COVID-19 vaccine or a placebo.

The chain couples TRBV5-1 to TRBJ2-1, with TRBD2 identical over 14 bases. Germline-derived CDR1 and CDR2 are SGHRS and YFSETQ. This CDR3 contains 18 residues. V was pared by 2 bases and J by 2 bases, with 6 bases of the junction left unmatched. CDR3 DNA: TGCGCCAGCAGCTTCGGACTAGCGGGAGGCCAAACCTACAATGAGCAGTTCTTC. Protein sequence: CASSFGLAGGQTYNEQFF.

The rearrangement joins TRBV6-5 to TRBJ1-1, with D unclear. V lost 6 bases and J 4 bases, leaving 15 bases between the germline ends. The CDR3 runs to 14 residues. The germline CDR1 and CDR2 sequences are MNHEY and SVGAGI. This chain's CDR3 is CASSALGVTTEAFF. The CDR3 DNA follows: TGTGCCAGCAGCGCCCTCGGGGTCACCACTGAAGCTTTCTTT.

J is TRBJ1-5 and V is TRBV5-6; 7 bases are a match to TRBD1. The CDR3 has 15 residues. The J segment lost 7 bases and the V segment lost 3 bases, leaving 10 bases of the junction unmatched. From germline, CDR1 is SGHDT and CDR2 YYEEEE. CDR3 loop: CASSSSDRPGQPQHF. The CDR3 region has the DNA TGTGCCAGCAGCTCCTCGGACAGGCCCGGACAGCCCCAGCATTTT.

The chain employs TRBV2 and TRBJ2-7; D remains unclear. Germline V gives CDR1 SNHLY, CDR2 FYNNEI. This CDR3 has 14 residues. Trimming removed 6 bases from V and 0 bases from J, with 12 bases in between. CDR3 in DNA: TGTGCCAGCAGGGAGTGGCGAAACTCCTACGAGCAGTACTTC. Its translation: CASREWRNSYEQYF.

To note about this clone: Other DNA sequences in the sample encode the same CDR3. This chain connects TRBV9 to TRBJ2-1, with D hard to call. The V and J ends lost 0 bases and 7 bases respectively, with 8 bases between them. Germline V lookup: CDR1 SGDLS, CDR2 YYNGEE. The CDR3 totals 13 residues. CDR3 nucleotides: TGTGCCAGCAGCGTAGACCTGATTAATGAGCAGTTCTTC. It translates to CASSVDLINEQFF. Complete variable domain (other parts from reference TRBV9 and TRBJ2-1): DSGVTQTPKHLITATGQRVTLRCSPRSGDLSVYWYQQSLDQGLQFLIQYYNGEERAKGNILERFSAQQFPDLHSELNLSSLELGDSALYFCASSVDLINEQFFGPGTRLTVL.

V and J are TRBV21-1 and TRBJ1-6; TRBD1 is the table's D call and was not checked against the DNA. TRBV21-1 is tagged as a pseudogene. The CDR3 is 14 amino acids. CDR3 bases: TGTGCCAGCAGCAACAGACAGCCCAATTCACCCCTCCACTTT. Residues: CASSNRQPNSPLHF.

The chain recombines TRBV7-9 with TRBJ2-1; no firm D call. The germline gives CDR1 SEHNR, CDR2 FQNEAQ (reference sequence). Between the trimmed V and J ends, which lost 0 bases and 6 bases, there was a span of 9 bases. The CDR3 has 14 amino acids. CDR3: CASSLAVGVNEQFF. Here the CDR3 DNA reads TGTGCCAGCAGCTTAGCGGTAGGAGTCAATGAGCAGTTCTTC.

The V gene is TRBV19, the J gene TRBJ1-4, with a tentative D call TRBD1 (6 bases). The CDR3 has 14 amino acids. Germline assignment: CDR1 LNHDA and CDR2 SQIVND (reference sequence). Trimming removed 6 bases at V and 7 bases at J, with 15 bases between. CDR3 nucleotide sequence: TGTGCCAGTAGGACCCCCGGGGGGCGTGAAAAACTGTTTTTT. Protein sequence: CASRTPGGREKLFF.